This TCR beta chain was documented in a study of blood T cell repertoires in COVID-19 (TCRdb year 2020). About the investigation overall: Collaborator samples came from the United States, Italy and Spain and covered acute and convalescent phases of COVID-19. A de-identified subject ID, COVID-19 status, age in years and sex were almost always included in the sample metadata. The repertoires were released in a freely available public database intended as a resource for research on the immune response to SARS-CoV-2. The material from the prospective study consisted of cDNA or gDNA derived from T cells, B-cell-depleted T cells, or PBMCs. Subjects who had been exposed to COVID-19, were actively infected with it, or had recovered from it provided the deeply sampled blood TCRbeta repertoires that made up the dataset. Where HLA class I and class II types were available, the types were taken from metadata supplied by the sample provider, not from assay-based typing. The samples were drawn from the first 160 participants of the ongoing ImmuneRACE study and from 1,200 or so subjects provided by 6 global collaborators. The study at large found these results: The amount of clinical and demographic metadata varied by source and participant and was provided uncurated.

TCRbeta CDR3 regions were amplified from genomic DNA using the immunoSEQ Assay, a bias-controlled multiplex PCR. Per the original workflow: Nucleated cell counts per sample were estimated from amplification of reference gene primers within the assay. To quantify the absolute abundance of each unique TCRbeta CDR3 rearrangement, sequence reads were collapsed and filtered. For each sample, productive Simpson clonality was calculated as the square root of Simpson's diversity index across productive rearrangements. TCRdb retrieved this table from immuneACCESS and kept in-frame rearrangements only. Not all clones are present; in checked studies, unresolved V genes account for under half, and no reason is known for the remainder. That table supplies the V and J calls and clone size; D and trimming were determined from the DNA. A total of fewer than 250,000 clones appear in this sample, 75% to 90% of them only once. About 0.95% of the sample is held by the ten biggest clonotypes.

As for this clone: The clone's antigen remains unknown. Base-call qualities are not available, and no considerably larger clone is one nucleotide away.

In the prospective study, participants were roughly 18 to 100 years old, resided in under 30 geographic areas of the United States, and were enrolled through a virtual design. To assign participants to cohorts, the prospective study relied on clinical history that participants themselves reported in a screening survey and a study questionnaire. A participant counted as exposed if, within 2 weeks of entering the study, that participant had been in contact with someone who had a PCR-confirmed or clinician-diagnosed COVID-19 case. In the prospective study, whole blood, serum and a nasopharyngeal or oropharyngeal swab were collected from each participant by mobile phlebotomists. Participants in the prospective study had the option to provide additional blood draws and questionnaires over a 2-month period. Before DNA extraction, blood samples from the prospective study were shipped at room temperature or frozen.

Trimming costs V 5 bases and J 7 bases, and their ends lie 18 bases apart. The CDR3 holds 16 amino acids from the cysteine to the phenylalanine. The kept DNA is CDR3 alone, 48 bases in frame from the first base. The germline V gene supplies CDR1 SGHTA and CDR2 FQGTGA. The V and J genes are TRBV7-3 and TRBJ1-6, with a weak D call of TRBD1 (6 bases match). This TCR was sampled from a man in his fifties who had been exposed to COVID-19. Sequencing was done on a sample of PBMCs or T cells enriched from blood (not recorded which). The nucleotide sequence is given as TGTGCCAGCAGCCCCGCTAGACAGGCCGGGAATTCACCCCTCCACTTT. This translates into CASSPARQAGNSPLHF.